The rows below give T cell receptor beta chains drawn from one sample of a study of blood T cells in healthy people across ages. TCRdb re-derived calls from the 5' RACE reads in MiXCR, one entry per CDR3 protein. The repertoire has 1.5 million to 2 million distinct CDR3 sequences, under 30% of them found once; the top ten carry about 7.7%. The sample taken for sequencing was blood. The receptors come from a woman between 25 and 40 years old in good health. Each CDR3 is given with its conserved first and last residue.

>TRBJ1-5|TRBV5-1
CASSFAPGADNQPQHF
>TRBJ2-1|TRBV7-3
CASSSLAGATNEQFF
>TRBJ1-2|TRBV12-3/TRBV12-4
CASSLSEGGGYTF
>TRBJ2-7|TRBV20-1
CSAAGHTNLYEQYF
>TRBJ2-7|TRBV28
CASSLGLLGEYEQYF
>TRBJ2-5|TRBV5-4
CASTVGGGRFQETQYF
>TRBJ1-1|TRBV7-2
CASSSFQVMNTEAFF
>.|TRBV2
CASSEALRTRPKRETQYF
>TRBJ1-2|TRBV7-9
CASSNGQMDYPYTF
>.|TRBV21-1
CACSRERESDEQYF
>TRBJ1-2|TRBV28
CASSSSTGRGYTF
>TRBJ2-5|TRBV3-1
CASSQDTPGRVGTQETQYF
>TRBJ1-2|TRBV11-2
CASSSTAIPYGYTF
>TRBJ2-7|TRBV5-1
CASSKDRDLTYEQYF
>TRBJ2-3|TRBV20-1
CSALPLAGTDTQYF
>TRBJ2-1|TRBV6-5
CASSYLLGEQFF
>TRBJ1-6|TRBV6-5
CASSVDRGVKVWPLHF
>TRBJ2-7|TRBV28
CASSLLQGFGSEQYF
>TRBJ1-1|TRBV5-1
CASSSGQGDTEAFF
>TRBJ2-7|TRBV5-4
CASSSGAVNYEQYF
>TRBJ2-5|TRBV20-1
CSAPPRGGWETQYF
>TRBJ1-6|TRBV28
CASVGGTYNSPLHF
>TRBJ2-7|TRBV7-2
CASSPEAGAGEQYF
>TRBJ1-5|TRBV2
CASSGGGAQPQHF
>TRBJ2-3|TRBV4-1
CASSRLLRTGTSTDTQYF
>TRBJ2-7|TRBV27
CASRWAGDCEQDF
>TRBJ2-5|TRBV9
CASSVGRQVQETQYF
>TRBJ2-3|TRBV3-1
CASSQAKTSGYTDTQYF
>TRBJ2-5|TRBV27
CASSFGTGIQYF
>TRBJ2-3|TRBV18
CASSPSDDTQYF
>TRBJ1-6|TRBV12-3/TRBV12-4
CASREGANSPLHF
>TRBJ1-6|TRBV12-3/TRBV12-4
CASSARGTGFSPLHF
>TRBJ1-5|TRBV28
CASNIVPAGSWQPQHF
>TRBJ2-3|TRBV24-1
CATSDLEAGPADTQYF
>TRBJ1-3|TRBV5-1
CASSSGTGGFGNTIYF
>TRBJ1-6|TRBV7-2
CASRRQGGRDSPLHF
>TRBJ2-3|TRBV7-2
CASSQTSGRADTQYF
>TRBJ1-4|TRBV12-3/TRBV12-4
CASSLVGEGEKLFF
>TRBJ2-3|TRBV6-6
CASSYSWGGSTDTQYF
>TRBJ2-3|TRBV5-1
CASSSGEPEDTQYF
>TRBJ2-6|TRBV20-1
CSATPPPGTSGASGANVLTF
>TRBJ2-7|TRBV20-1
CSAIDISASYEQYF
>TRBJ1-5|TRBV12-3/TRBV12-4
CASRRQVKGPQHF
>TRBJ1-1|TRBV18
CASSGRGTEAFF
>TRBJ2-4|TRBV12-3/TRBV12-4
CASRMGQKNIQYF
>TRBJ2-1|TRBV19
CASSNLLASGGYNEQFF
>TRBJ2-7|TRBV12-3/TRBV12-4
CAGSPGTTEQYF
>TRBJ1-5|TRBV6-2/TRBV6-3
CASSYSWGGLSNQPQHF
>TRBJ2-3|TRBV7-2
CASSFFPDTQYF
>TRBJ2-6|TRBV21-1
CASSKEQRFSGANVLTF
>TRBJ2-6|TRBV2
CASRTGQGPGANVLTF
>TRBJ2-5|TRBV20-1
CSARSGVTGRAQYF
>TRBJ1-2|TRBV7-8
CASSMVIAMGGYTF